The 15 T cell receptor beta chains reported below all come from one sample, sequenced in a study of OX40 agonist ivuxolimab in advanced cancers. Library construction relied on the immunoSEQ multiplex PCR assay. As stored in TCRdb, this immuneACCESS dataset retains in-frame rearrangements with V and J assigned. A fraction of the clones does not appear; measured against another copy, unresolved V genes explain less than half of the discrepancy, and the remainder lacks a known reason. Counted in this sample were roughly 74,000 clones; approximately 81% of them appeared once. The ten top clones hold 2.1% of the sample. Sequenced material: CD4+ or CD8+ T cells sorted from blood, taken in a trial of the OX40 agonist ivuxolimab. All receptors derive from an adult with an advanced solid tumor such as melanoma, head and neck, liver or kidney cancer.

V is TRBV28 and J is TRBJ1-6; no definite D call. The CDR3 is made up of 14 amino acids. The V end was cut by 6 bases, the J end by 0 bases, with 6 bases between. The germline CDR1 and CDR2 sequences are MDHEN and SYDVKM. The CDR3 DNA reads TGTGCCAGCAGGCGGAGCTCCTATAATTCACCCCTCCACTTT. It is translated as CASRRSSYNSPLHF.

The rearrangement links TRBV19 to TRBJ1-1; the D gene is possibly TRBD1 (5 bases). The germline gives CDR1 LNHDA, CDR2 SQIVND (reference sequence). The germline V and J ends were trimmed by 4 bases and 3 bases, with 21 bases remaining between them. This CDR3 is 17 amino acids long. The DNA for the CDR3 is TGTGCCAGTAGTACTATGGCCAGGGACGCTTGGGACACTGAAGCTTTCTTT. Translating it yields CASSTMARDAWDTEAFF.

The gene calls are TRBV7-8 and TRBJ2-5; a possible D gene is TRBD2 (6 bases). Judging by the DNA end, TRBJ2-7 fits better; the J call may be wrong. The CDR3 sequence is 16 residues long. Germline V lookup: CDR1 SGHVS, CDR2 FQNEAQ. The CDR3 loop reads CASSPKPPGTSYEQYF. The DNA for the CDR3 is TGTGCCAGCAGCCCGAAGCCCCCCGGGACTTCCTACGAGCAGTACTTC.

The chain is built from TRBV28 and TRBJ1-1; perhaps TRBD1 as D (5 bases). This CDR3 is 15 amino acids long. V was cut by 8 bases and J by 0 bases, with 16 bases left in between. Germline loops: CDR1 MDHEN, CDR2 SYDVKM. CDR3 in DNA: TGTGCCAGCTTAAGTCCCGGGGCGGTGAACACTGAAGCTTTCTTT. Protein sequence: CASLSPGAVNTEAFF.

The CDR3 bases are TGTGCCAGTAGTGCCTCGTACCAAGAGACCCAGTACTTC. Translation: CASSASYQETQYF. This sequence joins TRBV19 and TRBJ2-5; D remains unclear. The CDR3 has 13 amino acids. Germline V CDR1 and CDR2: LNHDA, SQIVND (reference sequence). V shed 5 bases and J shed 0 bases, with 7 bases lying between them.

CDR3 nucleotides: TGTGCCAGCATAAGTTCCCGGATAAACACCGGGGAGCTGTTTTTT. The encoded protein is CASISSRINTGELFF. The rearrangement links TRBV28 to TRBJ2-2; no reliable D call. In germline, CDR1 is MDHEN, CDR2 SYDVKM. CDR3 length: 15 amino acids. The V end was cut by 7 bases, the J end by 2 bases, with 14 bases between.

The J gene is TRBJ2-7, the V gene TRBV20-1; 7 nucleotides align to TRBD2. Germline values: CDR1 DFQATT, CDR2 SNEGSKA (reference sequence). This CDR3 comprises 11 residues. Trimming cost V 6 bases and J 5 bases; bases outside gene matches: 4. The CDR3 nucleotides are TGCAGTGCCGCGGGAGCCCACGAGCAGTACTTC. Its translation: CSAAGAHEQYF.

The gene calls are TRBV18 and TRBJ2-2; a weak D match, TRBD1 (6 bases). Germline V gene data show CDR1 as KGHSH and CDR2 as LQKENI. The length of the CDR3 is 15 residues. The V end was cut by 6 bases, the J end by 3 bases, with 14 bases between. This CDR3 reads CASSPTGFDTGELFF. The CDR3 DNA sequence: TGTGCCAGCTCTCCCACAGGGTTCGACACCGGGGAGCTGTTTTTT.

The chain employs TRBV19 and TRBJ2-1, with 9 bases lining up with TRBD2. The CDR3 length is 19 residues. The V and J ends lost 5 bases and 0 bases, in that order; junction bases with no gene match: 14. The V gene's germline CDR1 is LNHDA and CDR2 SQIVND (reference sequence). The CDR3 DNA follows: TGTGCCAGTAGTGTCCAACTAGCGGGTTCTTCCAGCTCCTACAATGAGCAGTTCTTC. It codes for CASSVQLAGSSSSYNEQFF.

The gene calls are TRBV28 and TRBJ2-7, with 10 bases matching TRBD2. With V trimmed by 8 bases and J by 6 bases, 7 bases remained unmatched. The CDR3 runs 13 residues. From germline, CDR1 is MDHEN and CDR2 SYDVKM. The CDR3 spells CASLSGGAGEQYF. The CDR3 coding sequence is TGTGCCAGCCTAAGCGGGGGGGCCGGCGAGCAGTACTTC.

This chain joins TRBV27 and TRBJ2-7; TRBD1 aligns across 8 bases. CDR3 length: 13 amino acids. The J segment lost 6 bases and the V segment lost 6 bases, leaving 7 bases of the junction unmatched. Germline CDR1 and CDR2: MNHEY and SMNVEV (reference sequence). The CDR3 sequence: CASRNTGGSEQYF. DNA of the CDR3: TGTGCCAGCAGAAACACAGGGGGAAGCGAGCAGTACTTC.

The chain links TRBV7-2 to TRBJ2-5, with D unresolved. Germline CDR1 SGHTA, CDR2 FQGNSA. The V and J ends lost 6 bases and 1 base respectively, with 9 bases between them. CDR3 size: 13 residues. The CDR3 coding sequence is TGTGCCAGCAGACCCACTGGCCAAGAGACCCAGTACTTC. This gives the protein CASRPTGQETQYF.

The chain recombines TRBV2 with TRBJ2-3; TRBD2 aligns across 9 bases. V shed 10 bases, J shed 5 bases, and the junction held 13 bases outside the gene matches. The germline CDR1 and CDR2 sequences are SNHLY and FYNNEI. CDR3 length equals 15 residues. As DNA, the CDR3 is TGTGCCACCACAAGCGGGGGGCGTAGAATAGATACGCAGTATTTT. As protein: CATTSGGRRIDTQYF. Together with reference TRBV2 and TRBJ2-3, the CDR3 gives the full variable domain: EPEVTQTPSHQVTQMGQEVILRCVPISNHLYFYWYRQILGQKVEFLVSFYNNEISEKSEIFDDQFSVERPDGSNFTLKIRSTKLEDSAMYFCATTSGGRRIDTQYFGPGTRLTVL.

The chain is built from TRBV6-5 and TRBJ1-1, with D unclear. This CDR3 has 15 amino acids. Trimming shortened V by 5 bases and J by 3 bases, and 16 bases separated the two germline ends. The germline V gene has CDR1 MNHEY and CDR2 SVGAGI. The CDR3 bases are TGTGCCAGCAGTCCTCCACCGGGTCAGGACACTGAAGCTTTCTTT. Its translation: CASSPPPGQDTEAFF.

The CDR3 DNA reads TGCGCCAGCAGGGACCCCCCACAAGAGACCCAGTACTTC. Translation gives CASRDPPQETQYF. The chain is built from TRBV5-1 and TRBJ2-5; D remains ambiguous. Looked up from germline, CDR1 is SGHRS and CDR2 is YFSETQ. The CDR3 consists of 13 residues. V shed 5 bases and J shed 2 bases, with 10 bases lying between them.